A selection of T cell receptor beta chains follows, all from one sample in a study of T cell repertoires in cytomegalovirus infection. TCRdb re-called the reads with MiXCR, one entry per CDR3 protein. This table has about 440,000 distinct CDR3 sequences, 31% appearing once. Material for sequencing was PBMCs. All receptors derive from a human donor in good health (CMV status not recorded). Some clones in this sample may be carry-over from other donors' samples. Each CDR3 is given with its conserved first and last residue. Fields, in order: J gene, V gene, D gene, CDR3 length, clone size, CDR3 protein, CDR3 DNA. The D gene is left open where the match is weak. Clone sizes are given selectively: once, few, many, or a class where the clone is expanded.

j_gene: TRBJ2-6
v_gene: TRBV18
d_gene: NA
len: 16
abundance: few
CDR3aa: CASSPDRPRGANVLTF
CDR3nt: TGTGCCAGCTCACCAGACAGGCCACGGGGGGCCAACGTCCTGACTTTC

j_gene: TRBJ1-4
v_gene: TRBV5-1
d_gene: NA
len: 16
abundance: NA
CDR3aa: CASSLAPGSQNEKLFF
CDR3nt: TGCGCCAGCAGCTTGGCCCCAGGGAGCCAAAATGAAAAACTGTTTTTT

j_gene: TRBJ2-1
v_gene: TRBV27
d_gene: TRBD2
len: 15
abundance: NA
CDR3aa: CASSFGLAGYNEQFF
CDR3nt: TGTGCCAGCAGTTTTGGTCTAGCGGGGTACAATGAGCAGTTCTTC

j_gene: TRBJ2-5
v_gene: TRBV4-3
d_gene: NA
len: 16
abundance: NA
CDR3aa: CSSSPRTGGIVETQYF
CDR3nt: TGCTCCAGCAGCCCAAGAACGGGCGGGATAGTAGAGACCCAGTACTTC

j_gene: TRBJ2-1
v_gene: TRBV27
d_gene: NA
len: 14
abundance: NA
CDR3aa: CASSLHRENNEQFF
CDR3nt: TGTGCCAGCAGTTTGCACAGGGAAAACAATGAGCAGTTCTTC

j_gene: TRBJ2-1
v_gene: TRBV3-1
d_gene: NA
len: 13
abundance: NA
CDR3aa: CASSQGTLNEQFF
CDR3nt: TGTGCCAGCAGCCAGGGGACTTTAAATGAGCAGTTCTTC

j_gene: TRBJ2-7
v_gene: TRBV20-1
d_gene: TRBD2
len: 17
abundance: NA
CDR3aa: CSARGQPQAGASYEQYF
CDR3nt: TGCAGTGCTAGAGGTCAACCTCAAGCGGGGGCAAGCTACGAGCAGTACTTC

j_gene: TRBJ1-5
v_gene: TRBV7-6
d_gene: TRBD1
len: 19
abundance: NA
CDR3aa: CASSSSAGQGYRSNQPQHF
CDR3nt: TGTGCCAGCAGCTCCAGCGCGGGACAGGGCTATCGCAGCAATCAGCCCCAGCATTTT

j_gene: TRBJ1-2
v_gene: TRBV12-3/TRBV12-4
d_gene: TRBD1
len: 12
abundance: few
CDR3aa: CASSFGQGVDTF
CDR3nt: TGTGCCAGCAGTTTCGGTCAGGGGGTCGACACCTTC

j_gene: TRBJ2-3
v_gene: TRBV6-6
d_gene: TRBD1
len: 15
abundance: NA
CDR3aa: CASRYRQGRTDTQYF
CDR3nt: TGTGCCAGCAGGTACAGACAGGGTAGAACAGATACGCAGTATTTT

j_gene: TRBJ2-7
v_gene: TRBV7-6
d_gene: NA
len: 13
abundance: few
CDR3aa: CASSSLIRGEQYF
CDR3nt: TGTGCCAGCAGCTCTTTGATCCGAGGGGAGCAGTACTTC

j_gene: TRBJ2-1
v_gene: TRBV7-2
d_gene: TRBD2
len: 17
abundance: many
CDR3aa: CASSFPSGGSSYNEQFF
CDR3nt: TGTGCCAGCAGCTTTCCTAGCGGGGGCTCCTCCTACAATGAGCAGTTCTTC

j_gene: TRBJ2-5
v_gene: TRBV7-9
d_gene: NA
len: 14
abundance: NA
CDR3aa: CASSLEGIQETQYF
CDR3nt: TGTGCCAGCAGCTTAGAGGGAATCCAAGAGACCCAGTACTTC

j_gene: TRBJ1-1
v_gene: TRBV6-1
d_gene: NA
len: 14
abundance: many
CDR3aa: CASSETGQIRGAFF
CDR3nt: TGTGCCAGCAGTGAAACGGGACAAATCCGGGGGGCTTTCTTT

j_gene: TRBJ1-2
v_gene: TRBV19
d_gene: TRBD1
len: 15
abundance: few
CDR3aa: CASRRTGTEYYGYTF
CDR3nt: TGTGCCAGTAGACGAACCGGGACAGAGTACTATGGCTACACCTTC

j_gene: TRBJ2-1
v_gene: TRBV20-1
d_gene: NA
len: 13
abundance: NA
CDR3aa: CSALRGDYNEQFF
CDR3nt: TGCAGTGCTTTGAGGGGGGACTACAATGAGCAGTTCTTC

j_gene: TRBJ2-1
v_gene: TRBV5-4
d_gene: NA
len: 17
abundance: NA
CDR3aa: CASTNPTEGLARDEQFF
CDR3nt: TGTGCCAGCACCAACCCTACTGAGGGGCTAGCTCGCGATGAGCAGTTCTTC

j_gene: TRBJ2-3
v_gene: TRBV19
d_gene: TRBD1
len: 16
abundance: NA
CDR3aa: CASSISGQGRRDTQYF
CDR3nt: TGTGCCAGTAGTATTTCGGGACAGGGGAGGAGAGATACGCAGTATTTT